This T cell receptor beta chain derives from a study of T cell responses to AZD1222 COVID-19 vaccine. The table came from immunoSEQ multiplex PCR; TCRdb's copy has only in-frame clones and leaves some out. The table includes around 260,000 clones, roughly 93% detected once. Per the germline V gene, CDR1 is MDHEN and CDR2 is SYDVKM. The CDR3 covers 11 residues. V was cut by 5 bases and J by 12 bases, with 11 bases left in between. This chain uses TRBV28 with TRBJ1-5; D remains unclear. This specimen consisted of peripheral blood, obtained on day 0 of AZD1222 vaccination. This receptor was identified in an adult in good health. The CDR3 reads CASSASGHQHF. DNA for the CDR3: TGTGCCAGCAGTGCCTCCGGGCACCAGCATTTT.